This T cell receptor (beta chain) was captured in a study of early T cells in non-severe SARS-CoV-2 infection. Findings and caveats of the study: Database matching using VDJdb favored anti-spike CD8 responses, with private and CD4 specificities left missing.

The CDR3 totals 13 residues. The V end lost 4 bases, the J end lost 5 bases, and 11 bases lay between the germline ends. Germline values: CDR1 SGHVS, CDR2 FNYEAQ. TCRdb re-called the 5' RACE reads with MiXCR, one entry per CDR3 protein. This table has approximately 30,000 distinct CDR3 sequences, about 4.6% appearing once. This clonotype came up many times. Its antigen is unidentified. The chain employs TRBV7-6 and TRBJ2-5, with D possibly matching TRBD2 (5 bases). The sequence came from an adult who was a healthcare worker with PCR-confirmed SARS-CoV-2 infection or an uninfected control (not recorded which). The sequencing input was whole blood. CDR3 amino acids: CASSSDSSETQYF. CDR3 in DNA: TGTGCCAGCAGCTCGGACTCGTCGGAGACCCAGTACTTC.